What follows describes a single TCR beta chain. As yet, its antigen is unknown. These data originate in a study of molecular identifiers for immune sequencing clone quantification. Broader study findings: Identical TCR molecules that share a barcode could lead to an underestimation of highly expanded clone sizes. One cell's worth of spiked Jurkat TCR RNA was reportedly detectable among about 930,000 naive cells. More than 97% of effector molecules, versus under 1% of naive-cell molecules, belonged to clones above 20 RNA copies.

The CDR3 extends over 14 amino acids. V lost 6 bases, J lost 4 bases, and 6 bases stayed unmatched. Germline V gene lookup returns CDR1 MNHEY and CDR2 SVGAGI. In TCRdb, the PCR reads were re-called with MiXCR into one record per CDR3 protein. The table lists 97,000 or so distinct CDR3 sequences, more than 20% of them singletons. The chain uses TRBV6-5 and TRBJ1-2, with 9 bases lining up with TRBD1. The TCR originated in a human donor in good health. Some libraries in this study had Jurkat cell RNA spiked in. The sequenced sample was naive CD8+ T cells from blood, with Jurkat cell RNA spiked in. Described subset: FACS-sorted CD8+CD4-CCR7+CD45RA+ naive T cells. The CDR3 region has the DNA TGTGCCAGCAGCGAGACAGGGGGAACCTATGGCTACACCTTC. Translation: CASSETGGTYGYTF.